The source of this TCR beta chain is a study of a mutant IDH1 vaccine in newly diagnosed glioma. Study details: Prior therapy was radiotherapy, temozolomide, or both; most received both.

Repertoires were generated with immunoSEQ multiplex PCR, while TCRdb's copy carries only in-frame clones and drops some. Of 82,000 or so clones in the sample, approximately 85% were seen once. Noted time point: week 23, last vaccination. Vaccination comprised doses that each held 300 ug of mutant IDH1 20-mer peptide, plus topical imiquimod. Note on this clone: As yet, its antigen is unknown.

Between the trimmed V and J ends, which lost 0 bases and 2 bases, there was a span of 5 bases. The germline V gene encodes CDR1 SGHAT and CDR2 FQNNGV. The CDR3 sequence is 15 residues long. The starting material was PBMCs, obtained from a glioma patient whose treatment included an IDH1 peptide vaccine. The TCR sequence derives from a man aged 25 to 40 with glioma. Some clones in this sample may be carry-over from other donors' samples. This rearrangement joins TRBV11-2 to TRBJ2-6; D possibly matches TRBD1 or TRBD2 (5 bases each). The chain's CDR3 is CASSLEGAGANVLTF. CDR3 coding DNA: TGTGCCAGCAGCTTAGAGGGGGCTGGGGCCAACGTCCTGACTTTC.